The 20 T cell receptor beta chains in this list originate from one sample, sequenced in a study of T cell changes during pregnancy in multiple sclerosis. The repertoire was sequenced with immunoSEQ multiplex PCR; TCRdb's copy has only in-frame clones and lacks some. The table lists some 51,000 clones, 90% to 95% of them singletons. The sample consisted of CD8+ T cells from peripheral blood mononuclear cells, taken in the first trimester of pregnancy. These TCRs come from a female donor with multiple sclerosis, enrolled in a pregnancy study.

The CDR3 spells CASSPQLGTTAYEQYF. In DNA, the CDR3 is TGCGCCAGCAGCCCACAGCTGGGGACAACCGCCTACGAGCAGTACTTC. The rearrangement uses TRBV5-1 and TRBJ2-7, with D perhaps matching TRBD1 (6 bases). Trimming took 4 bases from V and 2 from J, leaving 19 bases between them. Looked up from germline, CDR1 is SGHRS and CDR2 is YFSETQ. This CDR3 contains 16 residues.

This CDR3 reads CASSLAPSGTSSYNEQFF. CDR3 DNA sequence: TGTGCCAGCAGCTTAGCCCCTAGCGGGACTAGCTCCTACAATGAGCAGTTCTTC. The V and J genes are TRBV13 and TRBJ2-1; 9 positions match TRBD2. Germline assignment: CDR1 PRHDT and CDR2 FYEKMQ (reference sequence). V lost 1 base to trimming and J lost 0 bases; unmatched junction nucleotides: 7. The CDR3 totals 18 residues.

V gene TRBV12-5 combines with J gene TRBJ2-3; the match to TRBD2 covers 7 bases. The CDR3 runs 16 residues. Per the germline V gene, CDR1 is LGHNT and CDR2 is FRNRAP. The ends lost 7 bases at V and 0 bases at J; junction bases unmatched: 10. The CDR3 spells CASALGRGGSTDTQYF. In nucleotides, the CDR3 is TGTGCTAGTGCCTTGGGGAGGGGAGGGAGCACAGATACGCAGTATTTT.

The CDR3 loop is CASSPSTGSHQPQHF. The CDR3 bases are TGTGCCAGTAGTCCCTCGACAGGGAGTCACCAGCCCCAGCATTTT. The chain couples TRBV19 to TRBJ1-5, with TRBD1 identical over 7 bases. Germline CDR1 LNHDA, CDR2 SQIVND (reference sequence). This CDR3 has 15 amino acids. V shed 5 bases, J shed 7 bases, and the junction held 11 bases outside the gene matches.

This clone was counted a single time. V is TRBV13 and J is TRBJ1-6; tentatively, D is TRBD1 (5 bases). Trimming pared 2 bases from V and 3 bases from J, leaving 11 bases between. Per germline, CDR1 PRHDT and CDR2 FYEKMQ (reference sequence). This CDR3 is built from 16 residues. The chain's CDR3 is CASSLSQGLYNSPLHF. The CDR3 coding sequence is TGTGCCAGCAGCTTATCCCAGGGCCTCTATAATTCACCCCTCCACTTT. Combining the CDR3 with reference TRBV13 and TRBJ1-6 gives the whole variable domain AAGVIQSPRHLIKEKRETATLKCYPIPRHDTVYWYQQGPGQDPQFLISFYEKMQSDKGSIPDRFSAQQFSDYHSELNMSSLELGDSALYFCASSLSQGLYNSPLHFGNGTRLTVT.

CDR3 in amino acids: CASSFGQGLAEAFF. The DNA of the CDR3 is TGTGCCAGCAGTTTCGGACAGGGATTAGCTGAAGCTTTCTTT. The rearrangement joins TRBV27 to TRBJ1-1; 8 bases are shared with TRBD1. The CDR3 spans 14 residues. Germline-derived CDR1 and CDR2 are MNHEY and SMNVEV (reference sequence). The trim removed 3 bases at V and 6 bases at J, leaving 6 bases unmatched.

The chain has TRBV7-9 and TRBJ1-5; no firm D call. Germline-derived CDR1 and CDR2 are SEHNR and FQNEAQ (reference sequence). There are 14 residues in the CDR3. Trimming cost V 5 bases and J 2 bases, with 10 bases left between them. This chain's CDR3 is CASSREGRNQPQHF. The DNA of the CDR3 is TGTGCCAGCAGCCGCGAGGGCCGCAATCAGCCCCAGCATTTT.

The chain couples TRBV6-5 to TRBJ2-5, with 7 bases aligning to TRBD1. Germline trimming cut 4 bases from V and 2 bases from J; bases unmatched to any gene: 7. The CDR3 loop spans 15 amino acids. Germline V CDR1 and CDR2: MNHEY, SVGAGI. The CDR3: CASSFTGQLQETQYF. The CDR3 DNA reads TGTGCCAGCAGTTTCACGGGACAGTTGCAAGAGACCCAGTACTTC.

The CDR3 sequence is CASSPWTGSYEQYF. Written as DNA, the CDR3 is TGTGCCAGCAGCCCATGGACAGGTTCCTACGAGCAGTACTTC. This sequence joins TRBV5-5 and TRBJ2-7, with 7 bases identical to TRBD1. V lost 4 bases to trimming and J lost 1 base; unmatched junction nucleotides: 5. The CDR3 loop spans 14 amino acids. Germline V gene sequence: CDR1 SGHKS, CDR2 YYEKEE (reference sequence).

This clone was found once. The V gene is TRBV7-2, the J gene TRBJ2-7; 8 nucleotides line up with TRBD2. Germline-derived CDR1 and CDR2 are SGHTA and FQGNSA. The trim removed 2 bases at V and 2 bases at J, leaving 11 bases unmatched. CDR3 length: 17 residues. CDR3 sequence: CASSLNRVRAGAYEQYF. The CDR3 DNA sequence: TGTGCCAGCAGCTTAAATCGAGTTCGAGCGGGGGCCTACGAGCAGTACTTC.

J is TRBJ1-6 and V is TRBV4-2, with D possibly matching TRBD1 (6 bases). This CDR3 comprises 16 residues. The germline V and J ends were trimmed by 3 bases and 7 bases, with 16 bases remaining between them. Looked up from germline, CDR1 is LGHNA and CDR2 is YNFKEQ. The CDR3 DNA sequence: TGTGCCAGCAGCCAGGGGCCTCAGGGGAAGAATTCACCCCTCCACTTT. This encodes CASSQGPQGKNSPLHF.

V gene TRBV4-3 combines with J gene TRBJ2-2; a possible D gene is TRBD2 (5 bases). This CDR3 is 16 amino acids long. The V gene lost 0 bases and the J gene lost 4 bases, with 12 bases spanning the gap. Per the germline V gene, CDR1 is LGHNA and CDR2 is YSLEER. CDR3 amino acids: CASSQDVLGFTGELFF. The CDR3 DNA reads as TGCGCCAGCAGCCAAGATGTACTAGGTTTCACCGGGGAGCTGTTTTTT.

For this clone: Within the sample, other DNA sequences also encode this same CDR3. The chain uses TRBV27 and TRBJ2-7; D not certain. Trimming took off 4 bases at V and 0 bases at J, with 4 bases between the two ends. CDR1 and CDR2 (germline): MNHEY, SMNVEV (reference sequence). There are 12 residues in the CDR3. CDR3 nucleotide sequence: TGTGCCAGCAGTTCGAGCTCCTACGAGCAGTACTTC. Encoded protein: CASSSSSYEQYF.

This clone was seen a few times. The rearrangement joins TRBV6-1 to TRBJ2-1; 10 nucleotides align to TRBD2. The germline V gene encodes CDR1 MNHNS and CDR2 SASEGT. The length of the CDR3 is 15 residues. J lost 1 base, V lost 7 bases, and 4 bases had no gene match. CDR3 residues: CASTWTSGSYNEQFF. The CDR3 DNA reads as TGTGCCAGCACCTGGACTAGCGGTTCCTACAATGAGCAGTTCTTC.

This clone was detected only a few times. This chain connects TRBV7-3 to TRBJ1-1; a weak D match, TRBD1 (5 bases). CDR3 size: 15 residues. V lost 5 bases, J lost 0 bases, and 13 bases lay in between. Germline V gene lookup returns CDR1 SGHTA and CDR2 FQGTGA. The CDR3 region has the DNA TGTGCCAGCAGCCCCCTAGGGGCCATGAACACTGAAGCTTTCTTT. It translates to CASSPLGAMNTEAFF.

V is TRBV11-1 and J is TRBJ2-7; the D is unclear. The CDR3 sequence is 14 residues long. V lost 1 base and J lost 2, with 9 bases in between. Germline values: CDR1 SGHAT, CDR2 FQDESV (reference sequence). CDR3: CASSLEAGTYEQYF. The CDR3 DNA reads TGTGCCAGCAGCTTAGAGGCAGGAACCTACGAGCAGTACTTC.

The V call is TRBV2, the J call TRBJ2-6; D may be TRBD1 (6 bases). Germline V gene data show CDR1 as SNHLY and CDR2 as FYNNEI. The CDR3 is made up of 16 amino acids. V was clipped by 5 bases and J by 0 bases, with 11 bases between them. CDR3 DNA sequence: TGTGCCAGCAGTCCAGGGGCCCGCTCTGGGGCCAACGTCCTGACTTTC. It specifies CASSPGARSGANVLTF.

This chain links TRBV4-2 with TRBJ1-4; D is perhaps TRBD1 (5 bases). Germline CDR1 is LGHNA and CDR2 is YNFKEQ. The V end was cut by 0 bases, the J end by 3 bases, with 11 bases between. CDR3 length: 16 amino acids. The CDR3 nucleotides are TGTGCCAGCAGCCAAGAAGATGGCAGGGCTAATGAAAAACTGTTTTTT. It translates to CASSQEDGRANEKLFF.

The rearrangement uses TRBV27 and TRBJ2-7; TRBD1 matches at 7 bases. V lost 5 bases and J lost 2; bases outside the gene matches: 6. CDR3 length: 14 residues. The germline V gene encodes CDR1 MNHEY and CDR2 SMNVEV (reference sequence). CDR3 region: CASSPHRGTYEQYF. The CDR3 DNA reads TGTGCCAGCAGTCCCCACAGGGGAACCTACGAGCAGTACTTC.

Note on this clone: One end of the junction does not line up with germline, which may come from a read error. The chain employs TRBV4-3 and TRBJ1-1; D call uncertain. There are 14 residues in the CDR3. Per the germline V gene, CDR1 is LGHNA and CDR2 is YSLEER. CDR3 bases: TGCGCCAGCAGCCAACCGGGATCGAACCCTGAAGCTTTCTTT. As protein: CASSQPGSNPEAFF.